These T cell receptor beta chains were read from a single sample in a study of sequential checkpoint blockade in melanoma. Repertoires were generated with immunoSEQ multiplex PCR, while TCRdb's copy carries only in-frame clones and drops some. The table has around 20,000 clones, approximately 82% seen once. Sequencing used CD8+ T cells sorted from blood (inferred from file names), obtained from a patient given nivolumab and ipilimumab in sequence. The origin of the receptors is a human donor with melanoma. The CDR3 runs from the conserved cysteine through the conserved F or W.

V gene	J gene	CDR3 protein
TRBV18	TRBJ1-1	CASSPPGTGNTEAFF
TRBV5-4	TRBJ2-7	CASSQDRTSYEQYF
TRBV5-6	TRBJ1-1	CASSLGDRRNTEAFF
TRBV5-1	TRBJ2-5	CASSLAVAGGQETQYF
TRBV7-9	TRBJ1-3	CASSNDNGRNTIYF
TRBV28	TRBJ2-3	CASSSTQTSGYTDTQYF
TRBV5-8	TRBJ2-7	CANLLGQGYEQYF
TRBV7-2	TRBJ2-1	CASSRGLANEQFF
TRBV7-8	TRBJ1-1	CASSLLTGKSSQANTEAFF
TRBV6-5	TRBJ2-1	CASSYPGLAGGEQFF
TRBV7-9	TRBJ1-3	CASSLVDRTINTIYF
TRBV5-1	TRBJ2-7	CASSLETSGSEQYF
TRBV14	TRBJ2-3	CASSQDSGRGRDTQYF
TRBV19	TRBJ2-3	CAAGRPHSTDTQYF
TRBV5-8	TRBJ2-7	CASSLRALAYEQYF
TRBV7-9	TRBJ2-7	CASSLAGGPYEQYF
TRBV18	TRBJ2-1	CASSPRGGRGNEQFF
TRBV19	TRBJ2-1	CASSILGTSALNEQFF
TRBV4-3	TRBJ2-4	CASSQGREGAKNIQYF
TRBV28	TRBJ1-4	CASSRPTGIGEKLFF
TRBV30	TRBJ1-4	CAWRAEGRGQAEKLFF
TRBV28	TRBJ2-3	CASSSPGLAGGTSTDTQYF
TRBV18	TRBJ2-2	CASSQSRTGPGTGELFF
TRBV2	TRBJ2-2	CASLRLAGVYNTGELFF
TRBV30	TRBJ2-7	CAWSADRGGYEQYF
TRBV7-9	TRBJ2-5	CASSLASQGGKQTQYF
TRBV19	TRBJ2-2	CASRVAGVNTGELFF